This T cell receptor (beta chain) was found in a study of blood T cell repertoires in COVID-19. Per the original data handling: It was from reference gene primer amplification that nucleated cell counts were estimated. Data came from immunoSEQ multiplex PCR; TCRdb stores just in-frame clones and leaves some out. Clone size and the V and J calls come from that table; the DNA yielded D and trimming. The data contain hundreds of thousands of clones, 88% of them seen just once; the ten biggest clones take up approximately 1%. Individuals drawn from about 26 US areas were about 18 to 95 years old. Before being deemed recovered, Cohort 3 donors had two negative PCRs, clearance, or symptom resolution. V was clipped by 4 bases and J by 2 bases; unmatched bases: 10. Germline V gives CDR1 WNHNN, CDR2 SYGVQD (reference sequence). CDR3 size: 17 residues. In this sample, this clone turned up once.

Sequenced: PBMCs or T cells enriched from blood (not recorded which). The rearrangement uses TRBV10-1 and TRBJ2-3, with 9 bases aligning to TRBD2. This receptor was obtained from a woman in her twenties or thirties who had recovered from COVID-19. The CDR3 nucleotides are TGCGCCAGCAGTGGCCCGGCGCTAGCGGGAAACACAGATACGCAGTATTTT. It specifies CASSGPALAGNTDTQYF.